Below are 32 T cell receptor beta chains sequenced from a single sample in a study of siplizumab effects on memory and regulatory T cells. The table came from immunoSEQ multiplex PCR; TCRdb's copy has only in-frame clones and leaves some out. The sample carries about 120,000 clones, roughly 93% recorded once. The sequenced material came from non-Treg CD4+ T cells sorted from blood. Receptor source: a human donor in good health.

V gene TRBV5-1 combines with J gene TRBJ2-7, with TRBD1 matching 10 bases. With 4 bases clipped from V and 5 bases from J, the junction kept 12 bases outside the gene matches. The CDR3 runs 16 residues. Looked up from germline, CDR1 is SGHRS and CDR2 is YFSETQ. The CDR3 DNA follows: TGCGCCAGCAGCAGCGACACGACAGGGGGCCTTGACGAGCAGTACTTC. The encoded protein is CASSSDTTGGLDEQYF.

J is TRBJ1-4 and V is TRBV2, with D perhaps matching TRBD1 (6 bases). The germline gives CDR1 SNHLY, CDR2 FYNNEI. This CDR3 spans 14 amino acids. V gave up 6 bases and J gave up 7 bases, with 15 bases separating them. Written as DNA, the CDR3 is TGTGCCAGCAGCGCAGGGGTTTACGGTGAAAAACTGTTTTTT. This encodes CASSAGVYGEKLFF.

The chain combines TRBV4-1 with TRBJ2-6; D remains ambiguous. V lost 0 bases and J 0 bases, leaving 12 bases between the germline ends. CDR1 and CDR2 (germline): MGHRA, YSYEKL. CDR3 length equals 18 residues. The CDR3 spells CASSQDAVISSGANVLTF. The CDR3 DNA follows: TGCGCCAGCAGCCAAGATGCAGTTATTAGCTCTGGGGCCAACGTCCTGACTTTC.

This chain links TRBV5-1 with TRBJ2-5; no clear D gene. V was shortened by 1 base and J by 2 bases, with 12 bases between the two germline ends. The germline CDR1 and CDR2 sequences are SGHRS and YFSETQ. The length of the CDR3 is 15 residues. The CDR3 bases are TGCGCCAGCAGCTTGTATAGTCTAGTTCAAGAGACCCAGTACTTC. Protein sequence: CASSLYSLVQETQYF. The complete variable domain, with remaining parts taken from reference TRBV5-1 and TRBJ2-5, reads KAGVTQTPRYLIKTRGQQVTLSCSPISGHRSVSWYQQTPGQGLQFLFEYFSETQRNKGNFPGRFSGRQFSNSRSEMNVSTLELGDSALYLCASSLYSLVQETQYFGPGTRLLVL.

The rearrangement links TRBV6-5 to TRBJ2-7, with D perhaps matching TRBD2 (5 bases). The CDR3 sequence is 14 residues long. The germline V and J ends were trimmed by 0 bases and 6 bases, with 12 bases remaining between them. Looked up from germline, CDR1 is MNHEY and CDR2 is SVGAGI. Here the CDR3 reads CASSYSGSGSEQYF. In DNA form, the CDR3 reads TGTGCCAGCAGTTACTCAGGGTCGGGGAGCGAGCAGTACTTC.

The V gene is TRBV5-1, the J gene TRBJ2-5, with 12 nucleotides matching TRBD2. This CDR3 comprises 16 residues. V shed 4 bases and J 1 base; nucleotides not matched to a gene: 5. Germline V gives CDR1 SGHRS, CDR2 YFSETQ. As DNA, the CDR3 is TGCGCCAGCAGCATAGGACTAGCGGGGACCCAAGAGACCCAGTACTTC. Its translation: CASSIGLAGTQETQYF.

The chain has TRBV5-6 and TRBJ2-1; TRBD2 matches at 8 bases. J was trimmed by 9 bases and V by 1 base; bases with no gene match: 3. Per germline, CDR1 SGHDT and CDR2 YYEEEE. The CDR3 spans 13 residues. CDR3 loop: CASSLSRGAEQFF. DNA of the CDR3: TGTGCCAGCAGCTTGTCGCGGGGGGCTGAGCAGTTCTTC.

V usage is TRBV4-3 and J usage is TRBJ1-2; no clear D gene. The germline V gene encodes CDR1 LGHNA and CDR2 YSLEER. V lost 0 bases, J lost 4 bases, and 15 bases lay in between. The CDR3 covers 16 residues. In DNA form, the CDR3 reads TGCGCCAGCAGCCAAGATGAGGCAATAGATTCCTATGGCTACACCTTC. Its translation: CASSQDEAIDSYGYTF.

Note on this clone: This specimen includes other DNA sequences encoding the same CDR3. The DNA for the CDR3 is TGCGCCAGCAGTGAGTCCGCGACTAGCACAGATACGCAGTATTTT. It codes for CASSESATSTDTQYF. V is TRBV10-1 and J is TRBJ2-3, with D unclear. Germline V lookup: CDR1 WNHNN, CDR2 SYGVQD (reference sequence). CDR3 length equals 15 residues. Trimming pared 0 bases from V and 0 bases from J, leaving 7 bases between.

The J gene is TRBJ1-6, the V gene TRBV11-2, with unresolved D. The CDR3 runs 13 residues. CDR1 is SGHAT, CDR2 FQNNGV, per germline. The V and J ends lost 1 base and 6 bases respectively, with 4 bases between them. CDR3 loop: CASSLGSNSPLHF. CDR3 coding DNA: TGTGCCAGCAGCTTAGGAAGTAATTCACCCCTCCACTTT.

The J gene is TRBJ2-7, the V gene TRBV6-5; unclear D gene. Germline values: CDR1 MNHEY, CDR2 SVGAGI. Trimming took off 5 bases at V and 2 bases at J, with 4 bases between the two ends. The CDR3 runs 11 residues. The CDR3 loop reads CASSEPYEQYF. In DNA form, the CDR3 reads TGTGCCAGCAGTGAACCCTACGAGCAGTACTTC.

J is TRBJ2-5 and V is TRBV5-1; 13 bases align to TRBD2. V lost 1 base and J lost 6; bases outside the gene matches: 9. CDR3 length: 17 residues. Germline CDR1 reads SGHRS; CDR2 reads YFSETQ. The CDR3 reads CASSLPTTSGGAQTQYF. In DNA form, the CDR3 reads TGCGCCAGCAGCTTGCCTACTACTAGCGGGGGGGCTCAGACCCAGTACTTC.

The chain employs TRBV5-4 and TRBJ2-6; D may be TRBD2 (6 bases). The germline gives CDR1 SGHNT, CDR2 YYREEE (reference sequence). The CDR3 length is 17 residues. Trimming left V 3 bases short and J 4 bases short, with 17 bases between. The CDR3 bases are TGTGCCAGCAGCTCGGGGCAGGGACTCCGGGGGGCCAACGTCCTGACTTTC. Protein: CASSSGQGLRGANVLTF.

The CDR3 DNA follows: TGTGCCAGTAGTATCGGCCAGGCCGGGGGCTATGGCTACACCTTC. Its protein product is CASSIGQAGGYGYTF. The chain joins TRBV19 to TRBJ1-2; weak D call: TRBD1 (5 bases). V lost 3 bases to trimming and J lost 4 bases, with 15 bases between them. The CDR3 contains 15 residues. Germline V gene lookup returns CDR1 LNHDA and CDR2 SQIVND (reference sequence).

V gene TRBV4-2 combines with J gene TRBJ1-2; maybe TRBD1 (6 bases). This CDR3 contains 16 residues. Trimming stripped 0 bases from V and 0 bases from J, with 11 bases between. Germline V CDR1 and CDR2: LGHNA, YNFKEQ. CDR3: CASSQEGGLANYGYTF. CDR3 DNA sequence: TGTGCCAGCAGCCAAGAGGGGGGCTTAGCTAACTATGGCTACACCTTC.

The chain is built from TRBV11-1 and TRBJ2-5; D uncertain. The CDR3 has 11 amino acids. Per the germline V gene, CDR1 is SGHAT and CDR2 is FQDESV (reference sequence). Trimming took off 3 bases at V and 2 bases at J, with 1 base between the two ends. CDR3 bases: TGTGCCAGCAGCTTTCAAGAGACCCAGTACTTC. Translation gives CASSFQETQYF.

This rearrangement joins TRBV20-1 to TRBJ2-1, with 8 bases fitting TRBD2. This CDR3 comprises 10 residues. V was clipped by 5 bases and J by 13 bases; unmatched bases: 4. The germline V gene encodes CDR1 DFQATT and CDR2 SNEGSKA (reference sequence). The CDR3 here is CSASGTRQFF. The CDR3 DNA is TGCAGTGCTTCCGGGACTAGACAGTTCTTC.

The V and J genes are TRBV5-1 and TRBJ1-1; possibly TRBD1 for D (6 bases). The length of the CDR3 is 14 residues. Trimming removed 1 base from V and 4 bases from J, with 11 bases in between. The germline gives CDR1 SGHRS, CDR2 YFSETQ. CDR3 DNA sequence: TGCGCCAGCAGCTTGAACAGGGATAGCACTGAAGCTTTCTTT. Its translation: CASSLNRDSTEAFF.

The V gene is TRBV18, the J gene TRBJ1-5; weak D call: TRBD1 (6 bases). V lost 2 bases and J 5 bases, leaving 13 bases between the germline ends. The CDR3 contains 15 residues. In germline, CDR1 is KGHSH, CDR2 LQKENI. This chain's CDR3 is CASSPGQTGDQPQHF. DNA of the CDR3: TGTGCCAGCTCACCAGGACAGACTGGGGATCAGCCCCAGCATTTT.

V gene TRBV5-4 combines with J gene TRBJ1-6, with 10 positions matching TRBD1. V lost 4 bases to trimming and J lost 1 base; unmatched junction nucleotides: 8. This CDR3 has 18 residues. Looked up from germline, CDR1 is SGHNT and CDR2 is YYREEE (reference sequence). CDR3 bases: TGTGCCAGCAGCCGGGGACAGGGGACCGTGTCCTATAATTCACCCCTCCACTTT. Protein: CASSRGQGTVSYNSPLHF.

The V and J genes are TRBV11-2 and TRBJ2-1; D is perhaps TRBD2 (5 bases). Trimming pared 5 bases from V and 6 bases from J, leaving 17 bases between. Looked up from germline, CDR1 is SGHAT and CDR2 is FQNNGV. The CDR3 length is 15 residues. For the CDR3, the DNA is TGTGCCAGCAGCCCCGGGTTCGGGGTCCTCAATGAGCAGTTCTTC. Translating gives CASSPGFGVLNEQFF.

The rearrangement joins TRBV7-2 to TRBJ2-3; 8 bases match TRBD2. Germline CDR1 is SGHTA and CDR2 is FQGNSA. The CDR3 extends over 15 amino acids. Trimming removed 2 bases from V and 6 bases from J; junction bases left unmatched: 7. The CDR3 here is CASSLFSGGGDTQYF. In DNA form, the CDR3 reads TGTGCCAGCAGCTTATTCAGCGGGGGTGGTGATACGCAGTATTTT. The variable domain in full, with the rest retrieved from reference TRBV7-2 and TRBJ2-3, is GAGVSQSPSNKVTEKGKDVELRCDPISGHTALYWYRQSLGQGLEFLIYFQGNSAPDKSGLPSDRFSAERTGGSVSTLTIQRTQQEDSAVYLCASSLFSGGGDTQYFGPGTRLTVL.

This clone was counted a single time. The chain links TRBV5-1 to TRBJ2-7; TRBD2 aligns across 12 bases. The V gene's germline CDR1 is SGHRS and CDR2 YFSETQ. With V trimmed by 4 bases and J by 2 bases, 4 bases remained unmatched. The CDR3 covers 15 residues. CDR3 coding DNA: TGCGCCAGCAGCCCCCTAGCGGGGGGGCCCTACGAGCAGTACTTC. It codes for CASSPLAGGPYEQYF.

This sequence joins TRBV2 and TRBJ1-6; TRBD1 might be the D (5 bases). CDR3 length equals 16 residues. V lost 1 base and J lost 5, with 12 bases in between. Germline CDR1 and CDR2: SNHLY and FYNNEI. CDR3 loop: CASSEELGRNNSPLHF. For the CDR3, the DNA is TGTGCCAGCAGTGAAGAGTTGGGGCGGAATAATTCACCCCTCCACTTT.

The chain combines TRBV10-3 with TRBJ2-3; 14 bases are shared with TRBD2. The CDR3 contains 18 residues. Germline CDR1 is ENHRY and CDR2 is SYGVKD. Losses at the gene ends were 5 bases for V and 1 base for J; bases not matched to a gene: 8. The CDR3, as DNA: TGTGCCATCAGTCCGGGACTAGCGGGGGAGGGAGGCACAGATACGCAGTATTTT. Its protein is CAISPGLAGEGGTDTQYF.

This clone was seen a single time. The rearrangement links TRBV15 to TRBJ1-5, with 8 bases aligning to TRBD1. This CDR3 spans 16 amino acids. The J segment lost 7 bases and the V segment lost 5 bases, leaving 13 bases of the junction unmatched. Germline CDR1 and CDR2: LNHNV and YYDKDF (reference sequence). CDR3 region: CATSGRQGSGRQPQHF. The CDR3 nucleotides read TGTGCCACCAGCGGACGACAGGGGAGCGGTCGGCAGCCCCAGCATTTT.

This clone has only a few counts. The V and J genes are TRBV5-6 and TRBJ2-1; maybe TRBD1 (5 bases). The germline CDR1 and CDR2 sequences are SGHDT and YYEEEE. The V end was cut by 1 base, the J end by 0 bases, with 8 bases between. There are 15 residues in the CDR3. The CDR3 region is CASSLTGLSYNEQFF. In nucleotides, the CDR3 is TGTGCCAGCAGCTTGACAGGCCTCTCCTACAATGAGCAGTTCTTC.

The V and J genes are TRBV6-5 and TRBJ2-3; 7 bases are a match to TRBD1. The trim removed 6 bases at V and 5 bases at J, leaving 8 bases unmatched. The CDR3 consists of 14 residues. Germline V CDR1 and CDR2: MNHEY, SVGAGI. CDR3 DNA: TGTGCCAGCAGGCCCGGGACAGCCATAGATACGCAGTATTTT. Encoded protein: CASRPGTAIDTQYF.

This chain connects TRBV2 to TRBJ2-6; 10 positions match TRBD1. Per the germline V gene, CDR1 is SNHLY and CDR2 is FYNNEI. Germline trimming cut 4 bases from V and 0 bases from J; bases unmatched to any gene: 3. The CDR3 is 17 residues long. This chain's CDR3 is CASSGGTGASGANVLTF. The CDR3 nucleotides are TGTGCCAGCAGTGGCGGGACAGGGGCCTCTGGGGCCAACGTCCTGACTTTC.

This chain connects TRBV19 to TRBJ1-3; D remains unclear. The CDR3 is 15 residues long. V lost 0 bases to trimming and J lost 0 bases, with 6 bases between them. Germline CDR1 LNHDA, CDR2 SQIVND (reference sequence). CDR3 DNA: TGTGCCAGTAGTATAGACAGTACCTCTGGAAACACCATATATTTT. It yields the protein CASSIDSTSGNTIYF. The full variable domain, rest sourced from reference TRBV19 and TRBJ1-3, is DGGITQSPKYLFRKEGQNVTLSCEQNLNHDAMYWYRQDPGQGLRLIYYSQIVNDFQKGDIAEGYSVSREKKESFPLTVTSAQKNPTAFYLCASSIDSTSGNTIYFGEGSWLTVV.

J is TRBJ2-2 and V is TRBV21-1; TRBD1, the D gene given by the table, was not confirmed from the DNA. TRBV21-1 is flagged as a pseudogene. The CDR3 spans 16 residues. This chain's CDR3 is CASSARTGWYSGELFF. The DNA of the CDR3 is TGTGCCAGCAGCGCCCGGACAGGGTGGTATTCCGGGGAGCTGTTTTTT.

The chain joins TRBV4-3 to TRBJ2-7, with 8 nucleotides matching TRBD1. This CDR3 is 16 amino acids long. Losses at the gene ends were 0 bases for V and 4 bases for J; bases not matched to a gene: 8. CDR1 is LGHNA, CDR2 YSLEER, per germline. Written as DNA, the CDR3 is TGCGCCAGCAGCCAAGATCGGACAGGGAATCGGTACGAGCAGTACTTC. Translation gives CASSQDRTGNRYEQYF.